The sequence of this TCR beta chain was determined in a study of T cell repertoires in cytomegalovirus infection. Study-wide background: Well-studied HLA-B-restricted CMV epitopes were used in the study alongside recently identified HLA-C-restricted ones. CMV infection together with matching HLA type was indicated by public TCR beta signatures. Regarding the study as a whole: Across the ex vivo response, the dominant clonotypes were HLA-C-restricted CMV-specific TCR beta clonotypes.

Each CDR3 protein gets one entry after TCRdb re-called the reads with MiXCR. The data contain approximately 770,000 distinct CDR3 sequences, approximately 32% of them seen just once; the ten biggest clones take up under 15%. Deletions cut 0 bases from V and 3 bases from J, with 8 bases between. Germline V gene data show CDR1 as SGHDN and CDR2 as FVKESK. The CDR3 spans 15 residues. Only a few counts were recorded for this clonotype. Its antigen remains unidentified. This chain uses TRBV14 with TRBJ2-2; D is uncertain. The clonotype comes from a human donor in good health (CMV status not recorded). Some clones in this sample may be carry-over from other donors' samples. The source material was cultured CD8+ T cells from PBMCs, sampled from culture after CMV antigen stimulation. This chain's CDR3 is CASSQDLSYTGELFF. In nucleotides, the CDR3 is TGTGCCAGCAGCCAAGATTTGAGTTACACCGGGGAGCTGTTTTTT.